The 27 T cell receptor beta chains listed next were all sequenced from one sample in a study of cytomegalovirus exposure and HLA in healthy donors. The PCR ran on 60 Vbeta and 13 Jbeta primers. Generated by immunoSEQ multiplex PCR, the TCRdb table keeps only in-frame clones and is missing some. The sample gives 95,000 to 100,000 clones, around a tenth of which show up once; around 4.9% is in the top ten. Sequences were obtained from PBMCs. The receptors here all came from a man aged 45-65 years in good health and CMV-seropositive.

The rearrangement joins TRBV7-9 to TRBJ1-1; maybe TRBD1 (5 bases). This CDR3 is 13 amino acids long. The ends were cut back, 5 bases at V and 3 bases at J, with 10 bases in the middle. CDR1 SEHNR and CDR2 FQNEAQ come from the germline V gene (reference sequence). The CDR3 region has the DNA TGTGCCAGCAGCACACAGGCTTACACTGAAGCTTTCTTT. Translation: CASSTQAYTEAFF.

The chain carries TRBV28 and TRBJ1-2; 9 positions agree with TRBD1. CDR3 size: 15 residues. The germline V gene has CDR1 MDHEN and CDR2 SYDVKM. V trimming: 5 bases; J trimming: 4 bases; junction bases outside the gene matches: 8. The chain's CDR3 is CASSPPRQGVYGYTF. Here the CDR3 DNA reads TGTGCCAGCAGTCCTCCTCGACAGGGGGTCTATGGCTACACCTTC.

This rearrangement joins TRBV18 to TRBJ1-1, with a tentative D call TRBD1 (5 bases). The CDR3 spans 14 residues. The germline V gene has CDR1 KGHSH and CDR2 LQKENI. V was pared by 3 bases and J by 5 bases, with 13 bases between. CDR3 bases: TGTGCCAGCTCACCTCAGGGAGGGAATACTGAAGCTTTCTTT. This gives the protein CASSPQGGNTEAFF.

This chain uses TRBV5-6 with TRBJ1-2; 12 bases line up with TRBD1. Trimming cost V 5 bases and J 4 bases; bases outside gene matches: 9. The CDR3 is 16 residues long. CDR1 and CDR2 from the germline V gene are SGHDT and YYEEEE. Written as DNA, the CDR3 is TGTGCCAGCAGTTCGCCGGGACAGGGGGCGGTCTATGGCTACACCTTC. Protein product: CASSSPGQGAVYGYTF.

This clone was detected only a few times. The chain is built from TRBV30 and TRBJ2-2; no clear D. The CDR3 has 13 amino acids. CDR1 and CDR2 (germline): GTSNPN, SVGIG (reference sequence). The V and J ends lost 7 bases and 0 bases respectively, with 9 bases between them. CDR3 coding DNA: TGTGCCTCGCTCGTAGCGAACACCGGGGAGCTGTTTTTT. It is translated as CASLVANTGELFF.

This clone was found a few times. The chain joins TRBV9 to TRBJ1-1; D may be TRBD1 (5 bases). The CDR3 totals 15 residues. Trimming took 0 bases from V and 4 from J, leaving 13 bases between them. Germline CDR1 and CDR2: SGDLS and YYNGEE. CDR3 nucleotide sequence: TGTGCCAGCAGCGTAGCAGCTTGGGGCCCCACTGAAGCTTTCTTT. It yields the protein CASSVAAWGPTEAFF.

This clone turned up a few times. Germline is not matched at one junction end, which may reflect a read error. This rearrangement joins TRBV29-1 to TRBJ1-2; D remains ambiguous. This CDR3 region has 14 residues. CDR1 is SQVTM and CDR2 is ANQGSEA in the germline V gene. CDR3 coding DNA: TGCAGCGTTGAAGGTCAGGAACCAAAATATGGCTACACCTTT. Amino acids: CSVEGQEPKYGYTF.

This clone was picked up a small number of times. The V call is TRBV2, the J call TRBJ2-7; perhaps TRBD1 as D (7 bases). Germline CDR1 and CDR2: SNHLY and FYNNEI. Between the trimmed V and J ends, which lost 7 bases and 6 bases, there was a span of 19 bases. The CDR3 loop spans 14 amino acids. This CDR3 is CASTGDSLFSEQYF. The CDR3, as DNA: TGTGCCAGCACGGGGGACAGCTTGTTCAGCGAGCAGTACTTC.

This clone was observed a few times. Here the CDR3 DNA reads TGTGCCAGCAGTTTATCCGCAACAGGGTTCAATGAGCAGTTCTTC. It codes for CASSLSATGFNEQFF. V usage is TRBV28 and J usage is TRBJ2-1, with D possibly being TRBD1 (6 bases). CDR1 MDHEN and CDR2 SYDVKM come from the germline V gene. The V end was cut by 1 base, the J end by 6 bases, with 13 bases between. The CDR3 length is 15 residues.

This clone was observed a few times. The chain couples TRBV19 to TRBJ2-1, with 11 bases lining up with TRBD2. Germline V gene sequence: CDR1 LNHDA, CDR2 SQIVND (reference sequence). This CDR3 contains 14 residues. V lost 4 bases and J lost 5; bases outside the gene matches: 1. The CDR3 DNA reads TGTGCCAGTAGTACGGGACTAGCGGACAATGAGCAGTTCTTC. As protein: CASSTGLADNEQFF.

This chain uses TRBV28 with TRBJ2-7; D call uncertain. V was trimmed by 10 bases and J by 3 bases, leaving 16 bases between them. The CDR3 is 13 amino acids. Germline V gives CDR1 MDHEN, CDR2 SYDVKM. DNA for the CDR3: TGTGCCACTCTCGTTCGCGATAGCTACGAGCAGTACTTC. Amino acid sequence: CATLVRDSYEQYF.

This clone came up a few times. This rearrangement joins TRBV5-1 to TRBJ2-7; 11 bases fit TRBD2. The ends lost 0 bases at V and 6 bases at J; junction bases unmatched: 2. This CDR3 is built from 14 residues. The germline V gene encodes CDR1 SGHRS and CDR2 YFSETQ. The CDR3 DNA follows: TGCGCCAGCAGCTTGGCTAGCGGGAGGACCGAGCAGTACTTC. This codes for CASSLASGRTEQYF.

V gene TRBV4-3 combines with J gene TRBJ2-3; 9 bases match TRBD2. This CDR3 is 15 amino acids long. Trimming took 4 bases from V and 2 from J; bases not matched to a gene: 4. The germline V gene has CDR1 LGHNA and CDR2 YSLEER. CDR3 DNA: TGCGCCAGCAGCCTGACTAGCGGATACACAGATACGCAGTATTTT. This gives the protein CASSLTSGYTDTQYF.

The chain employs TRBV4-1 and TRBJ1-1, with a weak D call TRBD1 (5 bases). The CDR3 has 15 residues. Per germline, CDR1 MGHRA and CDR2 YSYEKL. Trimming cost V 2 bases and J 4 bases, with 14 bases left between them. The CDR3 loop is CASSQSRRESTEAFF. The DNA for the CDR3 is TGCGCCAGCAGCCAATCCCGCAGGGAATCCACTGAAGCTTTCTTT.

This rearrangement joins TRBV19 to TRBJ1-2; D unresolved. This CDR3 is 16 amino acids long. The V gene lost 5 bases and the J gene lost 0 bases, with 16 bases spanning the gap. The V gene's germline CDR1 is LNHDA and CDR2 SQIVND (reference sequence). CDR3 sequence: CASSLKSGVSNYGYTF. The CDR3 nucleotides are TGTGCCAGTAGTTTAAAAAGCGGGGTATCTAACTATGGCTACACCTTC. Supplemented by reference TRBV19 and TRBJ1-2, the full variable domain reads DGGITQSPKYLFRKEGQNVTLSCEQNLNHDAMYWYRQDPGQGLRLIYYSQIVNDFQKGDIAEGYSVSREKKESFPLTVTSAQKNPTAFYLCASSLKSGVSNYGYTFGSGTRLTVV.

This clone has just a few counts. This chain links TRBV5-1 with TRBJ1-5, with a possible D match to TRBD1 (5 bases). Germline-derived CDR1 and CDR2 are SGHRS and YFSETQ. This CDR3 has 14 amino acids. The ends were cut back, 4 bases at V and 9 bases at J, with 17 bases in the middle. The CDR3, as DNA: TGCGCCAGCAGCAGAAGAGGAGGGGAAACGCCCCAGCATTTT. Its translation is CASSRRGGETPQHF.

This chain links TRBV5-1 with TRBJ1-1; the match to TRBD1 covers 7 bases. From germline, CDR1 is SGHRS and CDR2 YFSETQ. The CDR3 is 15 amino acids. After removal of 3 bases from V and 0 bases from J, the junction contained 5 bases not matched to a gene. This chain's CDR3 is CASSSSQGLNTEAFF. The CDR3 bases are TGCGCCAGCAGCTCTTCACAGGGGTTGAACACTGAAGCTTTCTTT.

This clone appeared once. This rearrangement joins TRBV14 to TRBJ2-1; unclear D gene. The CDR3 extends over 13 amino acids. V dropped 6 bases and J dropped 6 bases, with 12 bases sitting between them. In germline, CDR1 is SGHDN, CDR2 FVKESK. CDR3 sequence: CASSFRQVNEQFF. The CDR3 DNA reads TGTGCCAGCAGTTTCCGCCAGGTCAATGAGCAGTTCTTC. The complete variable domain, with remaining parts taken from reference TRBV14 and TRBJ2-1, reads EAGVTQFPSHSVIEKGQTVTLRCDPISGHDNLYWYRRVMGKEIKFLLHFVKESKQDESGMPNNRFLAERTGGTYSTLKVQPAELEDSGVYFCASSFRQVNEQFFGPGTRLTVL.

This clone was seen only a few times. This chain uses TRBV2 with TRBJ2-1, with D perhaps TRBD2 (5 bases). There are 13 residues in the CDR3. Germline V gene sequence: CDR1 SNHLY, CDR2 FYNNEI. V gave up 6 bases and J gave up 9 bases, with 15 bases separating them. CDR3 nucleotides: TGTGCCAGCAGCGTTTCGGGGTTACTTGAGCAGTTCTTC. It is translated as CASSVSGLLEQFF.

The chain is built from TRBV6-6 and TRBJ1-2, with TRBD1 identical over 9 bases. Germline trimming cut 6 bases from V and 7 bases from J; bases unmatched to any gene: 6. Germline V gene data show CDR1 as MNHNY and CDR2 as SVGAGI (reference sequence). This CDR3 spans 13 amino acids. CDR3 nucleotide sequence: TGTGCCAGCAGGCCCCAGACAGGGGGTGGCTACACCTTC. Its protein product is CASRPQTGGGYTF.

V gene TRBV14 combines with J gene TRBJ2-2, with D perhaps TRBD2 (5 bases). CDR3 length equals 20 residues. The germline gives CDR1 SGHDN, CDR2 FVKESK. Deletions cut 2 bases from V and 2 bases from J, with 24 bases between. The CDR3 DNA reads TGTGCCAGCAGCCAATATTCATCGGGGTCCACTTTTTCTAACACCGGGGAGCTGTTTTTT. It yields the protein CASSQYSSGSTFSNTGELFF.

Comments on this clone: The sample has other DNA sequences that encode this CDR3 too. The rearrangement joins TRBV19 to TRBJ1-5; tentatively, D is TRBD1 (5 bases). The CDR3 is made up of 14 amino acids. Germline CDR1 reads LNHDA; CDR2 reads SQIVND (reference sequence). The germline V and J ends were trimmed by 3 bases and 4 bases, with 10 bases remaining between them. The CDR3 loop reads CASSITGGNQPQHF. The CDR3 nucleotides are TGTGCCAGTAGTATCACGGGGGGAAATCAGCCCCAGCATTTT.

This clone has only a few counts. This sequence joins TRBV5-1 and TRBJ1-2; D unresolved. The ends were cut back, 4 bases at V and 0 bases at J, with 10 bases in the middle. This CDR3 has 14 residues. Germline-derived CDR1 and CDR2 are SGHRS and YFSETQ. The CDR3 region is CASSRQEANYGYTF. CDR3 in DNA: TGCGCCAGCAGCAGGCAGGAAGCTAACTATGGCTACACCTTC.

The gene calls are TRBV5-6 and TRBJ2-7; the match to TRBD2 covers 8 bases. The CDR3 has 16 amino acids. The germline V gene encodes CDR1 SGHDT and CDR2 YYEEEE. Germline trimming cut 4 bases from V and 4 bases from J; bases unmatched to any gene: 13. The CDR3 is CASSQWGLAGRYEQYF. CDR3 nucleotides: TGTGCCAGCAGCCAATGGGGCCTAGCGGGTAGGTACGAGCAGTACTTC.

This clone has just a few counts. This rearrangement joins TRBV5-1 to TRBJ2-1, with TRBD2 as a possible D gene (5 bases). Trimming removed 0 bases at V and 6 bases at J, with 7 bases between. CDR1 is SGHRS and CDR2 is YFSETQ in the germline V gene. This CDR3 is built from 13 residues. CDR3 coding DNA: TGCGCCAGCAGCTTGGAGACTACCAATGAGCAGTTCTTC. Protein product: CASSLETTNEQFF.

The chain combines TRBV28 with TRBJ1-1; TRBD1 matches at 8 bases. The trim removed 3 bases at V and 5 bases at J, leaving 17 bases unmatched. Looked up from germline, CDR1 is MDHEN and CDR2 is SYDVKM. CDR3 length equals 18 residues. The CDR3 DNA follows: TGTGCCAGCAGTTTTCTTCTGTCGGACAGGGAGGATCAGACTGAAGCTTTCTTT. As protein: CASSFLLSDREDQTEAFF.

This clone was detected a few times. The chain's CDR3 is CASRGTTNSYEQYF. The CDR3 DNA is TGTGCCAGCAGAGGTACTACGAACTCCTACGAGCAGTACTTC. The chain recombines TRBV2 with TRBJ2-7, with unresolved D. V lost 6 bases and J lost 0, with 12 bases in between. Germline V gene data show CDR1 as SNHLY and CDR2 as FYNNEI. This CDR3 has 14 amino acids.